These 28 T cell receptor beta chains came from one sample sequenced in a study of blood T cell repertoires in COVID-19. Clones were sequenced by immunoSEQ multiplex PCR, and TCRdb holds only the in-frame ones, with some missing. The data hold 210,000 or so clones, with 80% observed a single time. The sequencing sample was made of PBMCs or T cells enriched from blood (not recorded which). The source is a middle-aged woman with acute COVID-19.

J is TRBJ2-7 and V is TRBV19, with 10 bases lining up with TRBD2. The ends lost 7 bases at V and 2 bases at J; junction bases unmatched: 17. There are 18 residues in the CDR3. CDR1 is LNHDA, CDR2 SQIVND, per germline (reference sequence). The CDR3 sequence is CASTLGSPWTSGPYEQYF. The CDR3 coding sequence is TGTGCCAGTACCTTAGGGAGCCCCTGGACTAGCGGTCCCTACGAGCAGTACTTC.

This rearrangement joins TRBV27 to TRBJ2-1, with D possibly matching TRBD1 (6 bases). With 6 bases removed from V and 8 bases from J, the gap between germline ends came to 20 bases. The CDR3 has 15 residues. CDR1 and CDR2 (germline): MNHEY, SMNVEV (reference sequence). CDR3 residues: CASRIRDTYSHEQFF. The DNA for the CDR3 is TGTGCCAGCAGGATCCGGGACACCTATAGCCATGAGCAGTTCTTC.

CDR3 DNA sequence: TGTGCCAGCAGCGAAACCGGGACAGGGTATGAGCAGTTCTTC. It yields the protein CASSETGTGYEQFF. The chain uses TRBV2 and TRBJ2-1; 9 bases are a match to TRBD1. The V gene end was trimmed by 6 bases and the J gene end by 8 bases; junction bases not matched to a gene: 8. Per germline, CDR1 SNHLY and CDR2 FYNNEI. This CDR3 has 14 amino acids.

The chain couples TRBV6-5 to TRBJ1-2, with a weak D call TRBD1 (6 bases). Trimming removed 4 bases at V and 4 bases at J, with 13 bases between. The CDR3 covers 14 residues. Germline values: CDR1 MNHEY, CDR2 SVGAGI. The DNA of the CDR3 is TGTGCCAGCAGTTCACAGGGTACCGGCTATGGCTACACCTTC. Protein sequence: CASSSQGTGYGYTF.

The gene calls are TRBV6-2 or TRBV6-3 and TRBJ2-5; 7 positions match TRBD2. The germline V gene has CDR1 MNHEY and CDR2 SVGEGT. The CDR3 extends over 14 amino acids. With V trimmed by 7 bases and J by 9 bases, 14 bases remained unmatched. For the CDR3, the DNA is TGTGCCAGCATCCCAACCCGGGCCCGGGGGGCCCAGTACTTC. Amino acid sequence: CASIPTRARGAQYF.

V usage is TRBV5-1 and J usage is TRBJ2-3, with 10 bases aligning to TRBD2. The V gene end was trimmed by 5 bases and the J gene end by 5 bases; junction bases not matched to a gene: 8. The V gene's germline CDR1 is SGHRS and CDR2 YFSETQ. This CDR3 has 15 residues. CDR3: CASRRSGGAEDTQYF. In DNA form, the CDR3 reads TGCGCCAGCAGACGAAGCGGGGGGGCGGAAGATACGCAGTATTTT.

This chain uses TRBV4-3 with TRBJ1-1; 9 bases agree with TRBD1. This CDR3 is built from 16 residues. Germline CDR1 and CDR2: LGHNA and YSLEER. Losses at the gene ends were 1 base for V and 6 bases for J; bases not matched to a gene: 9. The CDR3 here is CASSQATGGFFAEAFF. CDR3 nucleotide sequence: TGCGCCAGCAGCCAAGCGACAGGGGGGTTTTTCGCTGAAGCTTTCTTT.

Comment on this clone: Germline is not matched at one junction end, which may reflect a read error. The rearrangement joins TRBV7-7 to TRBJ2-7; the D is unclear. Germline CDR1 and CDR2: SSHAT and FNYEAQ (reference sequence). The CDR3 runs to 13 residues. This CDR3 reads CASSLTQVDEQYF. In DNA form, the CDR3 reads TGTGCTAGCAGCTTAACCCAGGTGGACGAGCAGTACTTC.

The chain has TRBV15 and TRBJ2-2; 7 nucleotides agree with TRBD1. Unmatched junction bases numbered 2, after V lost 3 bases and J lost 1 base. CDR3 size: 15 residues. Germline values: CDR1 LNHNV, CDR2 YYDKDF (reference sequence). The CDR3 DNA reads TGTGCCACCAGCAGCTGGGACAGGAACACCGGGGAGCTGTTTTTT. It encodes CATSSWDRNTGELFF.

The CDR3: CASSFRGDRGGSYTF. CDR3 nucleotides: TGTGCCAGCAGCTTTCGCGGGGACAGGGGAGGGAGCTACACCTTC. V and J are TRBV7-2 and TRBJ1-2, with TRBD1 matching over 10 bases. Germline-derived CDR1 and CDR2 are SGHTA and FQGNSA. V trimming: 3 bases; J trimming: 9 bases; junction bases outside the gene matches: 10. The CDR3 covers 15 residues.

The table lists this clone with a count of one. The chain links TRBV6-5 to TRBJ1-6; no definite D call. This CDR3 is 15 amino acids long. Trimming took 6 bases from V and 7 from J, leaving 16 bases between them. Looked up from germline, CDR1 is MNHEY and CDR2 is SVGAGI. CDR3 sequence: CASSLGRSKNSPLHF. Here the CDR3 DNA reads TGTGCCAGCAGCCTAGGGAGGAGTAAGAATTCACCCCTCCACTTT.

This clone was detected a few times. V and J are TRBV19 and TRBJ1-1, with D possibly matching TRBD1 (6 bases). The germline CDR1 and CDR2 sequences are LNHDA and SQIVND (reference sequence). V gave up 3 bases and J gave up 1 base, with 9 bases separating them. There are 14 residues in the CDR3. DNA of the CDR3: TGTGCCAGTAGTATTCCAGGGGCGAACACTGAAGCTTTCTTT. Residues: CASSIPGANTEAFF.

The chain joins TRBV15 to TRBJ2-3; TRBD2 agrees at 14 bases. V lost 5 bases to trimming and J lost 0 bases; unmatched junction nucleotides: 7. The CDR3 covers 18 residues. Germline values: CDR1 LNHNV, CDR2 YYDKDF (reference sequence). The DNA for the CDR3 is TGTGCCACCAGCCCCGGACTAGCGGGGGGTCCGAGCACAGATACGCAGTATTTT. This sequence encodes CATSPGLAGGPSTDTQYF.

The table lists this clone with many counts. Written as DNA, the CDR3 is TGTGCCAGCAGTTACATTAGCGGGAACCGGGACGGTACGCAGTATTTT. This codes for CASSYISGNRDGTQYF. V usage is TRBV6-5 and J usage is TRBJ2-3, with 8 bases lining up with TRBD2. The CDR3 sequence is 16 residues long. Germline V CDR1 and CDR2: MNHEY, SVGAGI. Trimming at V came to 2 bases and at J to 8 bases, leaving 12 bases not matched to a gene.

The gene calls are TRBV11-2 and TRBJ1-2; D is uncertain. CDR3 size: 15 residues. Trimming took 5 bases from V and 2 from J, leaving 15 bases between them. Germline V CDR1 and CDR2: SGHAT, FQNNGV. CDR3 amino acids: CASSPGLSANYGYTF. The DNA for the CDR3 is TGTGCCAGCAGCCCTGGGTTGAGCGCAAACTATGGCTACACCTTC.

V is TRBV2 and J is TRBJ2-7, with 10 bases that match TRBD1. CDR3 length: 13 residues. Unmatched junction bases numbered 9, after V lost 4 bases and J lost 12 bases. The germline CDR1 and CDR2 sequences are SNHLY and FYNNEI. The CDR3 reads CASSGQGARLRYF. Written as DNA, the CDR3 is TGTGCCAGCAGTGGACAGGGGGCTCGCTTACGGTACTTC.

CDR3 in DNA: TGTGCCAGCAGCCAGAATACGGCGGGAGCCCCAGATACGCAGTATTTT. This gives the protein CASSQNTAGAPDTQYF. This chain joins TRBV2 and TRBJ2-3; 7 bases match TRBD2. Germline CDR1 SNHLY, CDR2 FYNNEI. With V trimmed by 6 bases and J by 4 bases, 13 bases remained unmatched. The CDR3 sequence is 16 residues long.

This sequence joins TRBV5-1 and TRBJ1-6; D not resolved. Deletions cut 0 bases from V and 8 bases from J, with 6 bases between. The germline V gene has CDR1 SGHRS and CDR2 YFSETQ. The CDR3 spans 13 residues. This chain's CDR3 is CASSLVSDSPLHF. The CDR3 nucleotides read TGCGCCAGCAGCTTGGTGAGCGATTCACCCCTCCACTTT.

V and J are TRBV29-1 and TRBJ1-1; D perhaps matches TRBD1 (6 bases). The CDR3 consists of 13 residues. Germline V gives CDR1 SQVTM, CDR2 ANQGSEA. V shed 4 bases and J shed 4 bases, with 13 bases lying between them. The CDR3 coding sequence is TGCAGCGTTGCAGAAAGGGGGGGCACTGAAGCTTTCTTT. This sequence encodes CSVAERGGTEAFF.

The chain recombines TRBV7-6 with TRBJ2-2; D is perhaps TRBD1 (6 bases). The ends were cut back, 0 bases at V and 0 bases at J, with 8 bases in the middle. Germline CDR1 is SGHVS and CDR2 is FNYEAQ. The CDR3 contains 16 residues. As DNA, the CDR3 is TGTGCCAGCAGCTTAGCCGGGACACCGAACACCGGGGAGCTGTTTTTT. This gives the protein CASSLAGTPNTGELFF.

This clone occurred once. The chain employs TRBV6-5 and TRBJ1-1; TRBD1 might be the D (6 bases). This CDR3 has 13 amino acids. The V end was cut by 4 bases, the J end by 5 bases, with 11 bases between. Germline CDR1 is MNHEY and CDR2 is SVGAGI. CDR3 DNA: TGTGCCAGCAGTTTGACAGGTAGGACTGAAGCTTTCTTT. It yields the protein CASSLTGRTEAFF.

The rearrangement joins TRBV11-2 to TRBJ1-3; D is unclear. The germline V gene has CDR1 SGHAT and CDR2 FQNNGV. The CDR3 sequence is 15 residues long. V shed 5 bases and J shed 0 bases, with 11 bases lying between them. The CDR3 protein is CASSRPSDSGNTIYF. The CDR3 DNA reads TGTGCCAGCAGCAGGCCTAGCGACTCTGGAAACACCATATATTTT. The complete variable domain, with remaining parts taken from reference TRBV11-2 and TRBJ1-3, reads EAGVAQSPRYKIIEKRQSVAFWCNPISGHATLYWYQQILGQGPKLLIQFQNNGVVDDSQLPKDRFSAERLKGVDSTLKIQPAKLEDSAVYLCASSRPSDSGNTIYFGEGSWLTVV.

The chain employs TRBV5-8 and TRBJ2-5; 7 nucleotides line up with TRBD1. Germline CDR1 and CDR2: SGHTS and YDEGEE. The ends lost 2 bases at V and 2 bases at J; junction bases unmatched: 9. The CDR3 is made up of 16 amino acids. The CDR3 loop is CASSFGTARKQETQYF. In DNA form, the CDR3 reads TGTGCCAGCAGCTTCGGGACAGCACGAAAGCAAGAGACCCAGTACTTC.

V is TRBV11-2 and J is TRBJ1-3; no clear D gene. CDR1 and CDR2 (germline): SGHAT, FQNNGV. Trimming took 0 bases from V and 1 from J, leaving 7 bases between them. The CDR3 loop spans 15 amino acids. The DNA for the CDR3 is TGTGCCAGCAGCTTAGATAGTTCTTCTGGAAACACCATATATTTT. This encodes CASSLDSSSGNTIYF.

A few counts support this clone. The rearrangement links TRBV7-8 to TRBJ2-7, with 7 bases lining up with TRBD2. The CDR3 totals 13 residues. Trimming at V came to 3 bases and at J to 2 bases, leaving 1 base not matched to a gene. Per germline, CDR1 SGHVS and CDR2 FQNEAQ. CDR3 nucleotide sequence: TGTGCCAGCAGCTTCGCGGGAGCCTACGAGCAGTACTTC. Protein product: CASSFAGAYEQYF.

In this sample, this clone turned up once. The gene calls are TRBV5-4 and TRBJ1-2; 7 nucleotides align to TRBD1. The CDR3 length is 14 residues. Trimming removed 5 bases from V and 8 bases from J; junction bases left unmatched: 12. Germline-derived CDR1 and CDR2 are SGHNT and YYREEE (reference sequence). CDR3 bases: TGTGCCAGCAGACCTACAGGGGAATTAAAAGGCTACACCTTC. Protein: CASRPTGELKGYTF.

V and J are TRBV28 and TRBJ1-1; the D gene is possibly TRBD1 (6 bases). The germline V gene encodes CDR1 MDHEN and CDR2 SYDVKM. This CDR3 spans 13 amino acids. V dropped 6 bases and J dropped 8 bases, with 16 bases sitting between them. This CDR3 is CASSRTGRAEAFF. The CDR3 bases are TGTGCCAGCAGCAGAACAGGGCGAGCGGAAGCTTTCTTT.

V is TRBV9 and J is TRBJ2-7; 8 bases align to TRBD1. Unmatched junction bases numbered 12, after V lost 4 bases and J lost 3 bases. Per germline, CDR1 SGDLS and CDR2 YYNGEE. This CDR3 is 16 amino acids long. The CDR3 DNA is TGTGCCAGCAGCCCTGAGCGAAGGGACAGGATCTACGAGCAGTACTTC. Its translation is CASSPERRDRIYEQYF.